Listed here is a single T cell receptor (beta chain). This entry belongs to a study of neurological immune-mediated disorders. V was clipped by 6 bases and J by 1 base, with 15 bases between them. Per the germline V gene, CDR1 is DFQATT and CDR2 is SNEGSKA (reference sequence). CDR3 size: 14 residues. 5'RACE generated cDNA with 10-nucleotide random UMIs. TCRdb processed the 5' RACE reads anew with MiXCR; each CDR3 protein has one entry. The data contain 55,000 to 70,000 distinct CDR3 sequences, roughly 3.6% of them singletons. PBMCs stored at -80 C, numbering 2 million, were the origin of the unsorted libraries.

This TCR derives from a young man with multiple sclerosis. Sequencing was performed on PBMCs. The rearrangement links TRBV20-1 to TRBJ1-1; possible D gene TRBD1, 6 bases. The CDR3 coding sequence is TGCAGTGCGCCCACAGGGTTGAAGAACACTGAAGCTTTCTTT. It specifies CSAPTGLKNTEAFF.